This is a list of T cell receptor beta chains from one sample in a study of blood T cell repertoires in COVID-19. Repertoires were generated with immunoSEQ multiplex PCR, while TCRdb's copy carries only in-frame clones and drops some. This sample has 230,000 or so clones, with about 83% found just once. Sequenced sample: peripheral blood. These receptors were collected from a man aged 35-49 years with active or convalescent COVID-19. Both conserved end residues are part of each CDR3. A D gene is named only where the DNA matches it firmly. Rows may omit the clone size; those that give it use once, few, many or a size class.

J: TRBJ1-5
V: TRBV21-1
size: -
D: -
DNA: TGTGCCGGAACAGGGGCGGTTATTCAGCCCCAGCATTTT
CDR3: CAGTGAVIQPQHF

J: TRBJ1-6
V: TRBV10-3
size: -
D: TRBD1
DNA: TGTGCCACCACACCGGGACAGGGGGAAGTAAGTTCACCCCTCCACTTT
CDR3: CATTPGQGEVSSPLHF

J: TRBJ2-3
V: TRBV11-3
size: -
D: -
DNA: TGTGCCAGCAGCTCCGGGGTAGCCGTAACCACAGATACGCAGTATTTT
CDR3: CASSSGVAVTTDTQYF

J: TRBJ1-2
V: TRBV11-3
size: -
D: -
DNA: TGTGCCAGCAGCTCGGGGGAGGGGGTCGACTATGGCTACACCTTC
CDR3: CASSSGEGVDYGYTF

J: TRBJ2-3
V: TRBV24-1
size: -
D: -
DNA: TGTGCCATCCGAGGGGGAGGGGGCACAGATACGCAGTATTTT
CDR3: CAIRGGGGTDTQYF

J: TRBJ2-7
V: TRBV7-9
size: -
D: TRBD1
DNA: TGTGCCAGCAGCTTAACGGCAGGGGGCGTCTTGGAGCAGTACTTC
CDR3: CASSLTAGGVLEQYF

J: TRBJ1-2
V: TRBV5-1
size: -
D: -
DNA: TGCGCCAGCAGCCCGAACGACGGCGGGACGAGGGATTATGGCTACACCTTC
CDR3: CASSPNDGGTRDYGYTF

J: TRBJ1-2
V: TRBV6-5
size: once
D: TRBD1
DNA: TGTGCCAGCAGGGCGGACAGGGCGCAAGGTGGCTACACCTTC
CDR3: CASRADRAQGGYTF

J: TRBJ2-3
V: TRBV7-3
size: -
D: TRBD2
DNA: TGTGCCAGCAGCCGGACTGGCGGGAGCGCAGATACGCAGTATTTT
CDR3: CASSRTGGSADTQYF

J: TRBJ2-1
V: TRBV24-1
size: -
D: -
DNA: TGTGCCACCAGTGATTTGAGATTCAGCGGTAGTGAGCAGTTCTTC
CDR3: CATSDLRFSGSEQFF

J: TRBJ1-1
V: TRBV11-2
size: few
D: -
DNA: TGTGCCAGCAGCTTAGGGTACCCACAGAACACTGAAGCTTTCTTT
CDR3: CASSLGYPQNTEAFF

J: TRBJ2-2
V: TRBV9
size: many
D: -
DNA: TGTGCCAGCAGCGGGGGGAGGGGGACGCCGAACACCGGGGAGCTGTTTTTT
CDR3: CASSGGRGTPNTGELFF

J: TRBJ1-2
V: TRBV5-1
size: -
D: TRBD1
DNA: TGCGCCAGCAGCACTGGGACAGGGGGTGGCTACACCTTC
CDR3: CASSTGTGGGYTF

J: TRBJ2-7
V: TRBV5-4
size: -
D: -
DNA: TGTGCCAGCAGCTTACAGGCGGGCCGGGACTTATCCTACGAGCAGTACTTC
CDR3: CASSLQAGRDLSYEQYF

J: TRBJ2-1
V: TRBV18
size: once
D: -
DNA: TGTGCCAGCTCACCTGACACGACGGATGAGCAGTTCTTC
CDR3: CASSPDTTDEQFF

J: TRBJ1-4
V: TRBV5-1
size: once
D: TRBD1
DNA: TGCGCCAGCAGGCAGGCGGGACAGGGTGGTGAAAAACTGTTTTTT
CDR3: CASRQAGQGGEKLFF

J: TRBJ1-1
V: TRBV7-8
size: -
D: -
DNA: TGTGCCAGCAGGTTAGCCGCGGCAGTTAGTACTGAAGCTTTCTTT
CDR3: CASRLAAAVSTEAFF

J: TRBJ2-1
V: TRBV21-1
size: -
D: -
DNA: TGTGCCAGCAGCAAATCAAGGAGGGATGAGCAGTTCTTC
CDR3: CASSKSRRDEQFF

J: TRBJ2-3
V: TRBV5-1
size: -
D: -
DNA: TGCGCCAGCAGCGAATCGGGGGAGGCTCGCACAGATACGCAGTATTTT
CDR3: CASSESGEARTDTQYF

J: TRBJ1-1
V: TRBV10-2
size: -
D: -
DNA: TGCGCCAGCAGTGAGTCGTTTTTGGGGGGAGTTGAAGCTTTCTTT
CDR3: CASSESFLGGVEAFF

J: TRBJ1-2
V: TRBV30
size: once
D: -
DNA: TGTGCCTGGACGGAGATTAACTATGGCTACACCTTC
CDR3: CAWTEINYGYTF

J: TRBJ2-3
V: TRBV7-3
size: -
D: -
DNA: TGTGCCAGCAGCTTAACGTTACTAGCCGATACGCAGTATTTT
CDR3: CASSLTLLADTQYF

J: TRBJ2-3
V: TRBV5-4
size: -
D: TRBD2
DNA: TGTGCCAGCCTAGGCGGGGGTCTCCCTGGTTCCTGGACAGATACGCAGTATTTT
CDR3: CASLGGGLPGSWTDTQYF

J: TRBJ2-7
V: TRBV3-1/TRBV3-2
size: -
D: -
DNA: TGTGCCAGCAGCCAAGATCCCGGAGGAGCCTACGAGCAGTACTTC
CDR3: CASSQDPGGAYEQYF

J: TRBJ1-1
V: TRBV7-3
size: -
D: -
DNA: TGTGCCAGCAGCTTAATGGGGGGGAACACTGAAGCTTTCTTT
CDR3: CASSLMGGNTEAFF

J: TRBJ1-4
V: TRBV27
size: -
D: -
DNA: TGTGCCAGCAGTCCGCGTAATGAAAAACTGTTTTTT
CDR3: CASSPRNEKLFF

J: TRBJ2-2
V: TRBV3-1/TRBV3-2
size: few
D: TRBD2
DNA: TGTGCCAGCAGCCATGCGACTAGCGGGGTCGCCTTTTTT
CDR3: CASSHATSGVAFF

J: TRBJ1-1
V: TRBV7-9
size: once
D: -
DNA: TGTGCCAGCAGCTCTACCCGGGACACGGGGACTGAAGCTTTCTTT
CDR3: CASSSTRDTGTEAFF

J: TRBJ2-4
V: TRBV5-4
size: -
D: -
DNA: TGTGCCAGCAGCTTGTCCCCAGGGGTTGGCAAAAACATTCAGTACTTC
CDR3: CASSLSPGVGKNIQYF

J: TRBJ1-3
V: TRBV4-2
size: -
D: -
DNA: TGTGCCAGCAGCCAAGAGACAGCGATCTCTGGAAACACCATATATTTT
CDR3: CASSQETAISGNTIYF

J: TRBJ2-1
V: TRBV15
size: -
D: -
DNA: TGTGCCACCAGCAGGGAGGCCTACAATGAGCAGTTCTTC
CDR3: CATSREAYNEQFF

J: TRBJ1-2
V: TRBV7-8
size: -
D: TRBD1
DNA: TGTGCCAGCAGCTTAAGTGGGCGAGGACAGGGGTTTGGCTACACCTTC
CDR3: CASSLSGRGQGFGYTF

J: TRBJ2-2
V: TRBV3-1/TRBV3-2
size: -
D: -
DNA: TGTGCCAGCAGCCCCGGGATTTCGAACACCGGGGAGCTGTTTTTT
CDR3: CASSPGISNTGELFF

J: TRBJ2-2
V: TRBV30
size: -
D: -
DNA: TGTGCCGGCCTGAATAACACCGGGGAGCTGTTTTTT
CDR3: CAGLNNTGELFF

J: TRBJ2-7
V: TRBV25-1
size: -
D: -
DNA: TGTGCCAGCAGCAGGGGACCCTACGAGCAGTACTTC
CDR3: CASSRGPYEQYF

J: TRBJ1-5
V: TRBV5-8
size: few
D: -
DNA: TGTGCCAGCAGCTTGGAAGGAGGGCCCAATCAGCCCCAGCATTTT
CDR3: CASSLEGGPNQPQHF

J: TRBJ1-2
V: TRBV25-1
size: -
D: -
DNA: TGTGCCAGCAGTGAGGGCCGAGGGGGCTACACCTTC
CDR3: CASSEGRGGYTF

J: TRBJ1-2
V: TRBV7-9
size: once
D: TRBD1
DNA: TGTGCCAGCAGCAAAACACCGGGACAGGGGAACTATGGCTACACCTTC
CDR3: CASSKTPGQGNYGYTF